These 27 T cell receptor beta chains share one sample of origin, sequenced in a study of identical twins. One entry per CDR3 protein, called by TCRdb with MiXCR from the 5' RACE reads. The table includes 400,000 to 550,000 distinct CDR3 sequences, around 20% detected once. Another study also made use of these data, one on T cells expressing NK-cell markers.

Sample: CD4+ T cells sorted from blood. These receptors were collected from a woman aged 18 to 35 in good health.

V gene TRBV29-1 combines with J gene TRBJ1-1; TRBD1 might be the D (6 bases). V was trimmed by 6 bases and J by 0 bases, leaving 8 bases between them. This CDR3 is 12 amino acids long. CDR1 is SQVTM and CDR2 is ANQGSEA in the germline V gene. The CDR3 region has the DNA TGCAGCGTCCACAGGGTGAACACTGAAGCTTTCTTT. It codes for CSVHRVNTEAFF.

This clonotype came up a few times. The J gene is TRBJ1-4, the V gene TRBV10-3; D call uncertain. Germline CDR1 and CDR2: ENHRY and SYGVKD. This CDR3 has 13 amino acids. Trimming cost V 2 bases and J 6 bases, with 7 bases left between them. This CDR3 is CAISEESHEKLFF. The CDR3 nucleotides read TGTGCCATCAGTGAGGAGAGTCATGAAAAACTGTTTTTT.

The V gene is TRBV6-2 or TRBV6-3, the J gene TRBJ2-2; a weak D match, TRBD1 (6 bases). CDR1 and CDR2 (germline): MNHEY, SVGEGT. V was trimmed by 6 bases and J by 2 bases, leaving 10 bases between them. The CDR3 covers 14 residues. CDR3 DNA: TGTGCCAGCAGATACAGGGTCAACACCGGGGAGCTGTTTTTT. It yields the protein CASRYRVNTGELFF.

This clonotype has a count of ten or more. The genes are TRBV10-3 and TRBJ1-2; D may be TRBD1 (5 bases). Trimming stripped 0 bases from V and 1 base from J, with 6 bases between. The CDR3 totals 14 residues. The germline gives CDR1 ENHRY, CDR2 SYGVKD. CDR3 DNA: TGTGCCATCAGTGAGTCGACAGTTAACTATGGCTACACCTTC. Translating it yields CAISESTVNYGYTF.

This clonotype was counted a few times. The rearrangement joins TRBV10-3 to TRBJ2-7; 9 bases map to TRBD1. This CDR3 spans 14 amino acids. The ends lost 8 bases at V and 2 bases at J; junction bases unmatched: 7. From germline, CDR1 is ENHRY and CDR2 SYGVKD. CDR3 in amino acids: CAIGTGTGTYEQYF. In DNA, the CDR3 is TGTGCCATCGGGACCGGGACAGGGACCTACGAGCAGTACTTC.

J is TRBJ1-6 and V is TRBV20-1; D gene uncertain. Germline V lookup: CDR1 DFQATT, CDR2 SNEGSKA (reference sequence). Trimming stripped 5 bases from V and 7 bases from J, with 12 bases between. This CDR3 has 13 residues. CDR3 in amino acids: CSAPDGWNSPLHF. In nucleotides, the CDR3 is TGCAGTGCTCCGGACGGTTGGAATTCACCCCTCCACTTT.

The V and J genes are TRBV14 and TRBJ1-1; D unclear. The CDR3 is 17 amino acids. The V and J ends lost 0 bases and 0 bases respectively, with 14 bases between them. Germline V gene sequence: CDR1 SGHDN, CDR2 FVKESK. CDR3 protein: CASSQDRLASMNTEAFF. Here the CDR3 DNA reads TGTGCCAGCAGCCAAGATCGACTGGCATCAATGAACACTGAAGCTTTCTTT.

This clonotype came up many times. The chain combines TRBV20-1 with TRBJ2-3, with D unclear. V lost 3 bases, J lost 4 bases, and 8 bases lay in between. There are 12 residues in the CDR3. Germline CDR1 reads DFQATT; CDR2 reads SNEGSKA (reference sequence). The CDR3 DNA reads TGCAGTGCTAGGGACGATTCAGATACGCAGTATTTT. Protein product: CSARDDSDTQYF.

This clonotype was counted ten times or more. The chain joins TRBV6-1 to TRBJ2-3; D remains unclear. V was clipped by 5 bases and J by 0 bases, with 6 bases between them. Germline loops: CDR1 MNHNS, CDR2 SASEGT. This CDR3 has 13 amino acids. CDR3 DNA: TGTGCCAGCAGTCTAGTAAGCACAGATACGCAGTATTTT. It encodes CASSLVSTDTQYF.

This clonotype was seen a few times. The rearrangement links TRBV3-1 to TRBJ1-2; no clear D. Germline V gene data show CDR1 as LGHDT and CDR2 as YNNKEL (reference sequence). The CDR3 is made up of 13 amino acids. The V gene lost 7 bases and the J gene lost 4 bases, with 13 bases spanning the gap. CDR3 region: CASTHDRGYGYTF. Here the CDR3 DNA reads TGTGCCAGCACCCATGATCGAGGCTATGGCTACACCTTC.

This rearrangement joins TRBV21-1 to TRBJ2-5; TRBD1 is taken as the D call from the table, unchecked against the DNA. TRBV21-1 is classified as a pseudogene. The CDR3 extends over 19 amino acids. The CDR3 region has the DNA TGTGCCAGCAGCAACCGCAGGGGCCGCGTCGTGGGGTACCAAGAGACCCAGTACTTC. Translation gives CASSNRRGRVVGYQETQYF.

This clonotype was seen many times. The chain's CDR3 is CAISESDRSTDTQYF. CDR3 DNA: TGTGCCATCAGTGAGTCCGACAGAAGCACAGATACGCAGTATTTT. The V gene is TRBV10-3, the J gene TRBJ2-3; the D gene is possibly TRBD1 (5 bases). CDR1 is ENHRY, CDR2 SYGVKD, per germline. CDR3 length: 15 amino acids. V was cut by 0 bases and J by 0 bases, with 7 bases left in between.

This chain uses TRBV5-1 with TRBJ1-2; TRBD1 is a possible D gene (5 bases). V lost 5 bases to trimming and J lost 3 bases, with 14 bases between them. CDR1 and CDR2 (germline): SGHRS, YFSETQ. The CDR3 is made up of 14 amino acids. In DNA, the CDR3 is TGCGCCAGCAGGTCGATACAGGCCGACTATGGCTACACCTTC. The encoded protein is CASRSIQADYGYTF.

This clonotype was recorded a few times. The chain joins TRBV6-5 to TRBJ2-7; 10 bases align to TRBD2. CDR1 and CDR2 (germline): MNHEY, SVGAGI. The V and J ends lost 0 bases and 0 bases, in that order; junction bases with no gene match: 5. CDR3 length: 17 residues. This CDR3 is CASSYSFGLAASYEQYF. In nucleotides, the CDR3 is TGTGCCAGCAGTTACTCCTTCGGACTAGCGGCCTCCTACGAGCAGTACTTC.

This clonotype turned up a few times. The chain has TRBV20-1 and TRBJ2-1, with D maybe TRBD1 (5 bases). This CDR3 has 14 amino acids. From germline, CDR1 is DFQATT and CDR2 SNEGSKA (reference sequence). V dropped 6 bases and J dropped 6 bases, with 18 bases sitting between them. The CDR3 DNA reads TGCAGTGCCAATGGGTTGGGTCAGGGCAATGAGCAGTTCTTC. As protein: CSANGLGQGNEQFF.

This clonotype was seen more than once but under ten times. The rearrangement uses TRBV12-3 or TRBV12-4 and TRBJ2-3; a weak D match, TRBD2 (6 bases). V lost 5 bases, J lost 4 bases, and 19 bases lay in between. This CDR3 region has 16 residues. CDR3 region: CASSVALRGGSDTQYF. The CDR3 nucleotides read TGTGCCAGCAGTGTGGCTCTGCGGGGCGGGTCAGATACGCAGTATTTT.

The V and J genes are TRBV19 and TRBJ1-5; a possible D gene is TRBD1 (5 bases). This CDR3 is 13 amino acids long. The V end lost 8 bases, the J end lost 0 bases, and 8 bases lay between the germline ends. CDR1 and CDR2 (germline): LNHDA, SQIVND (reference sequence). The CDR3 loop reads CASGGDSNQPQHF. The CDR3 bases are TGTGCCAGTGGGGGAGATAGCAATCAGCCCCAGCATTTT. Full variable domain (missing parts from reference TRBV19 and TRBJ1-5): DGGITQSPKYLFRKEGQNVTLSCEQNLNHDAMYWYRQDPGQGLRLIYYSQIVNDFQKGDIAEGYSVSREKKESFPLTVTSAQKNPTAFYLCASGGDSNQPQHFGDGTRLSIL.

The CDR3 DNA follows: TGTGCCAGCAGCCCTTCGTCCCGGCGGTCCACTGAAGCTTTCTTT. Protein product: CASSPSSRRSTEAFF. The rearrangement joins TRBV27 to TRBJ1-1; no reliable D call. The CDR3 covers 15 residues. Trimming removed 6 bases from V and 4 bases from J, with 18 bases in between. Germline CDR1 is MNHEY and CDR2 is SMNVEV (reference sequence).

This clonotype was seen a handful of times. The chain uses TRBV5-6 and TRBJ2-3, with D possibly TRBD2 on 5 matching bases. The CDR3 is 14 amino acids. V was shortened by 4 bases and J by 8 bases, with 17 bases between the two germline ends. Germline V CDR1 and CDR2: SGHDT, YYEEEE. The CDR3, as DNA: TGTGCCAGCAGCATGAGCGTCCTCCGGGGTACGCAGTATTTT. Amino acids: CASSMSVLRGTQYF.

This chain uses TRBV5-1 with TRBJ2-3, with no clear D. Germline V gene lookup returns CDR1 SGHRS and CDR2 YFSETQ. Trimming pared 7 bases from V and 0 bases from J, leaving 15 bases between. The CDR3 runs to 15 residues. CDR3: CASRPRPSSTDTQYF. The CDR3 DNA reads TGCGCCAGCCGCCCGAGACCTTCCAGCACAGATACGCAGTATTTT.

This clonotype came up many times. CDR3 DNA sequence: TGTGCCAGCAGTAAAAGGGGAGGGTGGGAGCCCCAGCATTTT. This translates into CASSKRGGWEPQHF. The chain combines TRBV6-1 with TRBJ1-5, with a weak D call TRBD1 (5 bases). This CDR3 spans 14 amino acids. CDR1 and CDR2 (germline): MNHNS, SASEGT. V was trimmed by 5 bases and J by 8 bases, leaving 16 bases between them.

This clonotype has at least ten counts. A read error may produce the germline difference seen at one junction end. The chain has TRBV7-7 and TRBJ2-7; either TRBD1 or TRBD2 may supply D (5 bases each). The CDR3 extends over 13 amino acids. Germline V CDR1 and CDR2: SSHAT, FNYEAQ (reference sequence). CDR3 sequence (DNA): TGTGCTAGCAGCTTAATCAGGGACGGTGAGCAGTACTTC. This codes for CASSLIRDGEQYF.

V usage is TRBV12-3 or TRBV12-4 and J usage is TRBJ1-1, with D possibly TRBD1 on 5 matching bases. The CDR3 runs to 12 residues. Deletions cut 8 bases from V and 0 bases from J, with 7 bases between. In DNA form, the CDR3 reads TGTGCCAGCGGACACTTGAACACTGAAGCTTTCTTT. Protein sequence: CASGHLNTEAFF.

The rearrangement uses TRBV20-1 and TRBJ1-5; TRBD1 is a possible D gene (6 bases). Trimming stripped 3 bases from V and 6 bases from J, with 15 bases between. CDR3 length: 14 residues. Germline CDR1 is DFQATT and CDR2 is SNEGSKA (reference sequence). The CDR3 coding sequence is TGCAGTGCTAGCCGGGACACTCAAAGTCAGCCCCAGCATTTT. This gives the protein CSASRDTQSQPQHF.

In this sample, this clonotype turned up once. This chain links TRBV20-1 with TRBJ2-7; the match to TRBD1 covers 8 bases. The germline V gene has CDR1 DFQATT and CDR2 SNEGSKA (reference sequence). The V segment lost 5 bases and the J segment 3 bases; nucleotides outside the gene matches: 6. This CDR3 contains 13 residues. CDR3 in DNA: TGCAGTGCTGCCTCGACAGGGGTCTACGAGCAGTACTTC. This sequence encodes CSAASTGVYEQYF.

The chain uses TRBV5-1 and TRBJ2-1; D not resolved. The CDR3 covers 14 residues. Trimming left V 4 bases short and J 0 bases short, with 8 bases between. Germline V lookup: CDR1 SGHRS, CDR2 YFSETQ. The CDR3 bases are TGCGCCAGCAGCATGGCCAGCTCCTACAATGAGCAGTTCTTC. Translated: CASSMASSYNEQFF.

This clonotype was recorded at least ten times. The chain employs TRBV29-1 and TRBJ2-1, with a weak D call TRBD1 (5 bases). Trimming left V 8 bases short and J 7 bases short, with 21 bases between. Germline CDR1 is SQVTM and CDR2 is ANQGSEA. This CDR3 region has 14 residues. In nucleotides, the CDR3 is TGCAGCACCGGGCAGGGCTCCCTGGTGAATGAGCAGTTCTTC. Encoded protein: CSTGQGSLVNEQFF.